This T cell receptor (beta chain) was captured in a study of identical twins. Note on this clonotype: Its antigen is as yet unknown.

Per the germline V gene, CDR1 is SQVTM and CDR2 is ANQGSEA. Trimming stripped 1 base from V and 4 bases from J, with 14 bases between. This CDR3 is 14 amino acids long. TCRdb reprocessed the 5' RACE reads with MiXCR, giving one entry per CDR3 protein. The sample yields approximately 890,000 distinct CDR3 sequences, around 12% seen once. Study-level findings and limits: A lower insertion count was a feature of abundant cord blood beta clonotypes, with no such feature in memory repertoires. Cross-sectional statistical analysis was relied on for the conclusions, without the same donors being followed.

The sample also formed part of further work on yellow fever vaccine responses in identical twins. That paper states: Twins showed a vaccine T cell response that reportedly seemed partly convergent, partly personalized.

The source material was PBMCs. The sequence derives from a woman aged 18-35 years in good health. This chain joins TRBV29-1 and TRBJ2-7, with D uncertain. DNA of the CDR3: TGCAGCGTTGAAGTGGGCGCCCAGTCGTACGAGCAGTACTTC. Translating gives CSVEVGAQSYEQYF.